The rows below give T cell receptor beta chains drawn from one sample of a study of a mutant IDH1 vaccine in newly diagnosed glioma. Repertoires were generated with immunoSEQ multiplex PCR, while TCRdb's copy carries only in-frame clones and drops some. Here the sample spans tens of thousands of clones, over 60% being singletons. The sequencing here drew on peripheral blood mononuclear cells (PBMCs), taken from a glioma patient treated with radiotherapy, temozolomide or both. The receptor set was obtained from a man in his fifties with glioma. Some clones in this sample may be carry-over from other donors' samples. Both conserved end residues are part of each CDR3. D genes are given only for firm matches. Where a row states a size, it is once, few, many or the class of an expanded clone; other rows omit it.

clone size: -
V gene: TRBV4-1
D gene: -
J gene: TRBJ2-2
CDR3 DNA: TGCGCCAGCAGCCAAGGAGGGGACACCGGGGAGCTGTTTTTT
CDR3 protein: CASSQGGDTGELFF

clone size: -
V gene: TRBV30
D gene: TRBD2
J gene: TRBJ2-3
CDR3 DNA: TGTGCCTGGGGGGCTAGCGGTGCGGATACGCAGTATTTT
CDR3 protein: CAWGASGADTQYF

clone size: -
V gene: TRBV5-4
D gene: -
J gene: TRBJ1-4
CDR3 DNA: TGTGCCAGCAGCTCCTACACCTCCTCTAATGAAAAACTGTTTTTT
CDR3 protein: CASSSYTSSNEKLFF

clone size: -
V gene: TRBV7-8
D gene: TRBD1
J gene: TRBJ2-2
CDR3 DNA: TGTGCCAGCAGGGTTGTGCCTGACAGGGTGCCCGGGGAGCTGTTTTTT
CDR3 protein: CASRVVPDRVPGELFF

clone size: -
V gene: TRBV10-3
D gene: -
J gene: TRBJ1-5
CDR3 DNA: TGTGCCATCAGTGAGGGAAGTGAGCAGCCCCAGCATTTT
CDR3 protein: CAISEGSEQPQHF

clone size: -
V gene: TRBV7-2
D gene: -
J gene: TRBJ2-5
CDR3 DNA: TGTGCCAGCAGCTTAAACGGGGCCAGGGGAGCGGGGACCCAGTACTTC
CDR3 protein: CASSLNGARGAGTQYF

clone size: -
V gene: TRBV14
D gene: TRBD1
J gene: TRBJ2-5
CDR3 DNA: TGTGCCAGCAGCCGGGACAGGGCACAAGAGACCCAGTACTTC
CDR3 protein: CASSRDRAQETQYF

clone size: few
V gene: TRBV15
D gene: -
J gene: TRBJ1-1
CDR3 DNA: TGTGCCACCACCATTGGGGGGCAAATAGGGAACACTGAAGCTTTCTTT
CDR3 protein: CATTIGGQIGNTEAFF

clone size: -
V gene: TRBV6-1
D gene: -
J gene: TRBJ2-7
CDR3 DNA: TGTGCCAGCAGTGTCCCCGTGGTGGCGGGTGCTTCCTCCTACGAGCAGTACTTC
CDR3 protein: CASSVPVVAGASSYEQYF

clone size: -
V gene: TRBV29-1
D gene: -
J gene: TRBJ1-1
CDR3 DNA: TGCAGCGTTCTTTGGGGCACTGAAGCTTTCTTT
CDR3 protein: CSVLWGTEAFF

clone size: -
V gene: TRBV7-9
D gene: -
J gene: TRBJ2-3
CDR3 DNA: TGTGCCAGCAGCCCCCCCCGGGTAGGGCAGTATTTT
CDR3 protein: CASSPPRVGQYF

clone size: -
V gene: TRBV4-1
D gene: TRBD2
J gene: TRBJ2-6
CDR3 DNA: TGCGCCAGCAGCCGAATTAGCGGGAGGGCCCTTGGGGCCAACGTCCTGACTTTC
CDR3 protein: CASSRISGRALGANVLTF

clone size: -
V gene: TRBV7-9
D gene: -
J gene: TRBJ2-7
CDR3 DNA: TGTGCCAGCAGCACTGGACAGCTTTACGAGCAGTACTTC
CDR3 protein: CASSTGQLYEQYF

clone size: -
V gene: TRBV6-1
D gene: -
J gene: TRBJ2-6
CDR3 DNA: TGTGCCAGCAGTGAACTGCAGGGGTTTGATTCTGGGGCCAACGTCCTGACTTTC
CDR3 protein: CASSELQGFDSGANVLTF

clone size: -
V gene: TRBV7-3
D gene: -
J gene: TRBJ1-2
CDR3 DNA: TGTGCCAGCAGCCGCTCGGGGCTTTGGGATGGCTACACCTTC
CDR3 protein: CASSRSGLWDGYTF

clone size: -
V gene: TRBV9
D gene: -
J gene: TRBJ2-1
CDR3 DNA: TGTGCCAGCAGCGTCGCCTACAATGAGCAGTTCTTC
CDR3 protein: CASSVAYNEQFF

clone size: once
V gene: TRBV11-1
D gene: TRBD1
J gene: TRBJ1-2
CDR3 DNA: TGTGCCAGCAGCCCTTCACAGGGGTCCTATGGCTACACCTTC
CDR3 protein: CASSPSQGSYGYTF

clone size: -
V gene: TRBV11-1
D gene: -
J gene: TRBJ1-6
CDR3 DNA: TGTGCCAGCAGCCTGAGCGACGGCAGGGCGAATTCACCCCTCCACTTT
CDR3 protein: CASSLSDGRANSPLHF

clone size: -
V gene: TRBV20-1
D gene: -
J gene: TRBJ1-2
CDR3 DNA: TGCAGTGCCACCCCCAGCTATGGCTACACCTTC
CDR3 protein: CSATPSYGYTF

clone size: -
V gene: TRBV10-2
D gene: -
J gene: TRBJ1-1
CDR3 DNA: TGCGCCAGCAGTCCTTCACAAAACACTGAAGCTTTCTTT
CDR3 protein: CASSPSQNTEAFF

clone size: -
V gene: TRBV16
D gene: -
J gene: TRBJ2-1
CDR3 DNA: TGTGCCAGCAGCCAATTAAGTGCTTCCTACAATGAGCAGTTCTTC
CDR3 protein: CASSQLSASYNEQFF

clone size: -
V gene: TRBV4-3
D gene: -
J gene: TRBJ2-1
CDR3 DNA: TGCGCCAGCAGCCAAGAGGGAACTGCTCAGTTCTTC
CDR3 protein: CASSQEGTAQFF

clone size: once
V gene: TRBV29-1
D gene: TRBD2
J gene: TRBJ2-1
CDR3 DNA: TGCAGCGTTGAAGGAGCGGGAGGGTCGTACGAGCAGTTCTTC
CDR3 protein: CSVEGAGGSYEQFF

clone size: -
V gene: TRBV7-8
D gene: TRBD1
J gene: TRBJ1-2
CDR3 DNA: TGTGCCAGCAGCCAGGGGGGGGCAGGGAGAGATGGCTACACCTTC
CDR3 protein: CASSQGGAGRDGYTF

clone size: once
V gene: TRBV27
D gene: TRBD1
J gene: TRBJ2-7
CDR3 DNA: TGTGCCAGCTCCTCCGGGACAGGGATCTACGAGCAGTACTTC
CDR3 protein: CASSSGTGIYEQYF

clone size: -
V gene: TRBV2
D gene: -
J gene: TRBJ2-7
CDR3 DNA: TGTGCCAGCAGTAGGGACACCCTTACCTACGAGCAGTACTTC
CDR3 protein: CASSRDTLTYEQYF

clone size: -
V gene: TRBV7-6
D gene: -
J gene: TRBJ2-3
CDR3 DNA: TGTGCCAGCAGCTTCCCGGGGTCAGATACGCAGTATTTT
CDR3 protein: CASSFPGSDTQYF

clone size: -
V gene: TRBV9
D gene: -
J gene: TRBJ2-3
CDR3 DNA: TGTGCCAGCACCACCTCGGGTGTTATCACAGATACGCAGTATTTT
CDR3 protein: CASTTSGVITDTQYF

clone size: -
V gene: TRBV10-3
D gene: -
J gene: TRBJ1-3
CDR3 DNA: TGTGCCACCATGGGGTCCCTTGGGCCCAGCTCTGGAAACACCATATATTTT
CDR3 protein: CATMGSLGPSSGNTIYF

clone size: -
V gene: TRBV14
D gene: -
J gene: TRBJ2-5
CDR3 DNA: TGTGCCAGCAGCCAGGGGAGATACCAAGAGACCCAGTACTTC
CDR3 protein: CASSQGRYQETQYF

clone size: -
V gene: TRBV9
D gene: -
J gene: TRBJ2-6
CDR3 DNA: TGTGCCAGCAGCGTTCGGGACTCTGGGGCCAACGTCCTGACTTTC
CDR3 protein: CASSVRDSGANVLTF

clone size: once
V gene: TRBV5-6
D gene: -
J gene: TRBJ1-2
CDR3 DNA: TGTGCCAGCAGCTTGGGGGCGTGGGATGGCTACACCTTC
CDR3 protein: CASSLGAWDGYTF

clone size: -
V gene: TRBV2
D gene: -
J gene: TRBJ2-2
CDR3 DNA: TGTGCCAGCAGGAGGGATGGCGTGGCCGGGGAGCTGTTTTTT
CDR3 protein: CASRRDGVAGELFF

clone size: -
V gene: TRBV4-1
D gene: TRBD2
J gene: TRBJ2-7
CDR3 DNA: TGCGCCAGCAGCCCGCAAGCACACGGCCGGGGGGACGAGCAGTACTTC
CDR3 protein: CASSPQAHGRGDEQYF

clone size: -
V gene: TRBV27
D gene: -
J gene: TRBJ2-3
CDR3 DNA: TGTGCCAGCAGGCGCGGGCCCAGCACAGATACGCAGTATTTT
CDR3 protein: CASRRGPSTDTQYF

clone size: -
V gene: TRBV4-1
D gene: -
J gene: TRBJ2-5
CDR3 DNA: TGCGCCAGCAGCCAAGATCGGTGGCCGACTACCACAAACCAAGAGACCCAGTACTTC
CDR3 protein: CASSQDRWPTTTNQETQYF

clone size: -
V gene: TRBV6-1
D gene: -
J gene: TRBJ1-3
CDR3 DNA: TGTGCCAGCAGTGAAGTAGGGGAAGAACTAAGAAACACCATATATTTT
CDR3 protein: CASSEVGEELRNTIYF

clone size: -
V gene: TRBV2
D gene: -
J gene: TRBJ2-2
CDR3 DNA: TGTGCCAGCAGTGTCGAGACAGGAATTGGGGAGCTGTTTTTT
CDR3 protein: CASSVETGIGELFF

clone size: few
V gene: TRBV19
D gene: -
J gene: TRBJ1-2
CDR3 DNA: TGTGCCAGTAGTTTTGGGACAAGAAATGGCTACACCTTC
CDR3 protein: CASSFGTRNGYTF

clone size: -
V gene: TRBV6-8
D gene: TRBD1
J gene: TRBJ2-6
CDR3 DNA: TGTGCCAGCAGTTACTCACCCCGGGACAGGGCTTCTGGGGCCAACGTCCTGACTTTC
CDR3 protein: CASSYSPRDRASGANVLTF

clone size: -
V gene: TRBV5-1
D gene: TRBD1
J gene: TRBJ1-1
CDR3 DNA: TGCGCCAGCAGCTTGGCAGGGACAGGGACTGAAGCTTTCTTT
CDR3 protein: CASSLAGTGTEAFF

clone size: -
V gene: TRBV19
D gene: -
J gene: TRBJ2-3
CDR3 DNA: TGTGCCAGTACCCCTTGGGGGGCAGATACGCAGTATTTT
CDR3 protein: CASTPWGADTQYF

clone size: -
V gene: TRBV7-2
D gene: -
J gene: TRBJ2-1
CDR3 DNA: TGTGCCAGCAGCTCTGGGGGGCCCACCTACAATGAGCAGTTCTTC
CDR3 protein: CASSSGGPTYNEQFF

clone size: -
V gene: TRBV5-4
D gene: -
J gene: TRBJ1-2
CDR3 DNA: TGTGCCAGCAGCCCTCAAACCGGGGTGGGACTCGATGGCTACACCTTC
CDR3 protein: CASSPQTGVGLDGYTF